The 23 T cell receptor beta chains below were found in one sample sequenced in a study of human T cells and chemical hapten exposure. Via MiXCR, TCRdb re-called the RACE reads, giving one row per CDR3 protein. The top ten hold about 2.5% of the sample, which has 90,000 or so distinct CDR3 sequences, 8.5% seen once. The time point was: pre-sensitization, week 0. Treatment of the sample: therapeutic diphenylcyclopropenone sensitization with weekly scalp DPC. Sample: whole blood, taken in connection with sensitization to the hapten diphenylcyclopropenone (DPC). The receptors come from a man between 40 and 49 years old with alopecia areata. Some clones in this sample may be carry-over from other donors' samples.

In this sample, this clonotype turned up many times. This rearrangement joins TRBV5-1 to TRBJ2-1, with 10 positions matching TRBD2. V lost 0 bases, J lost 9 bases, and 6 bases stayed unmatched. CDR1 is SGHRS and CDR2 is YFSETQ in the germline V gene. This CDR3 is built from 15 residues. CDR3 sequence reads: CASSLALAGVAEQFF. For the CDR3, the DNA is TGCGCCAGCAGCTTGGCCCTAGCGGGAGTTGCTGAGCAGTTCTTC.

Many counts were recorded for this clonotype. The gene calls are TRBV6-1 and TRBJ2-3; D not resolved. CDR1 is MNHNS, CDR2 SASEGT, per germline. The V and J ends lost 2 bases and 4 bases respectively, with 10 bases between them. This CDR3 comprises 14 residues. The CDR3 is CASSEWRGADTQYF. The CDR3 bases are TGTGCCAGCAGTGAATGGAGAGGTGCAGATACGCAGTATTTT.

The CDR3 is CASSSTGPIPLEQFF. Written as DNA, the CDR3 is TGTGCCAGCAGCTCCACTGGACCTATCCCCCTTGAGCAGTTCTTC. The chain has TRBV7-2 and TRBJ2-1, with D unresolved. The V and J ends lost 4 bases and 9 bases respectively, with 19 bases between them. CDR3 length: 15 amino acids. Germline V gives CDR1 SGHTA, CDR2 FQGNSA.

The rearrangement links TRBV6-5 to TRBJ2-6; tentative D call: TRBD2 (5 bases). CDR1 is MNHEY and CDR2 is SVGAGI in the germline V gene. This CDR3 comprises 14 residues. Trimming took off 6 bases at V and 2 bases at J, with 8 bases between the two ends. The CDR3 nucleotides are TGTGCCAGCAGGCTAGCCCCTGGGGCCAACGTCCTGACTTTC. It encodes CASRLAPGANVLTF.

Many counts were recorded for this clonotype. Written as DNA, the CDR3 is TGCAGTGCTAGAGGCGGGACAGGGGGCATAGGGAGGAATTCACCCCTCCACTTT. Translated: CSARGGTGGIGRNSPLHF. The rearrangement uses TRBV20-1 and TRBJ1-6, with TRBD1 matching over 12 bases. V shed 1 base and J 7 bases; nucleotides not matched to a gene: 11. The CDR3 runs to 18 residues. From germline, CDR1 is DFQATT and CDR2 SNEGSKA (reference sequence).

This chain links TRBV7-2 with TRBJ2-1; 7 positions match TRBD2. The CDR3 runs 13 residues. Germline CDR1 and CDR2: SGHTA and FQGNSA. V lost 5 bases, J lost 7 bases, and 5 bases stayed unmatched. The DNA of the CDR3 is TGTGCCAGCAGCCGGGACTATTGGAATGAGCAGTTCTTC. It is translated as CASSRDYWNEQFF.

This clonotype has more than one count but fewer than ten. The chain couples TRBV7-2 to TRBJ2-7; D unresolved. CDR3 length: 11 residues. The germline CDR1 and CDR2 sequences are SGHTA and FQGNSA. Trimming removed 5 bases from V and 7 bases from J, with 9 bases in between. CDR3 nucleotides: TGTGCCAGCAGCCACCAATCTGAGCAGTACTTC. It yields the protein CASSHQSEQYF.

At least ten counts were recorded for this clonotype. The genes are TRBV20-1 and TRBJ1-2; 7 bases map to TRBD1. V dropped 3 bases and J dropped 6; count of bases not matched to a gene: 7. Germline lookup yields CDR1 DFQATT and CDR2 SNEGSKA (reference sequence). CDR3 size: 13 residues. In DNA form, the CDR3 reads TGCAGTGCTAGCGGAGACAGGGTCCATGGCTACACCTTC. This sequence encodes CSASGDRVHGYTF.

The J gene is TRBJ2-7, the V gene TRBV5-6; 11 bases align to TRBD1. Germline-derived CDR1 and CDR2 are SGHDT and YYEEEE. J lost 2 bases, V lost 6 bases, and 7 bases had no gene match. There are 15 residues in the CDR3. CDR3 nucleotide sequence: TGTGCCAGCATGGACAGGGGGCTTATAACCTACGAGCAGTACGTC. It codes for CASMDRGLITYEQYV.

This chain connects TRBV21-1 to TRBJ2-7; no DNA check was done on the table's D call, TRBD2. TRBV21-1 is deemed a pseudogene. This CDR3 comprises 17 residues. CDR3 sequence: CASSSILAPHSPYEQYV. CDR3 sequence (DNA): TGTGCCAGCAGCAGTATACTAGCGCCTCACTCCCCCTACGAGCAGTACGTC.

This clonotype has ten or more counts. V is TRBV27 and J is TRBJ1-5; D is undetermined. The V gene's germline CDR1 is MNHEY and CDR2 SMNVEV (reference sequence). Trimming left V 0 bases short and J 9 bases short, with 12 bases between. This CDR3 region has 14 residues. CDR3 protein: CASSLSGNGVPQHF. The CDR3 nucleotides read TGTGCCAGCAGTTTATCCGGGAACGGGGTGCCCCAGCATTTT.

Ten or more counts support this clonotype. This chain links TRBV20-1 with TRBJ2-3, with D maybe TRBD2 (5 bases). The V gene lost 1 base and the J gene lost 6 bases, with 8 bases spanning the gap. Germline V CDR1 and CDR2: DFQATT, SNEGSKA (reference sequence). This CDR3 is built from 12 residues. CDR3 in amino acids: CSARAGSDTQYF. The CDR3 region has the DNA TGCAGTGCTAGAGCGGGGTCGGATACGCAGTATTTT.

This clonotype was observed at least ten times. The gene calls are TRBV5-6 and TRBJ2-3; D remains ambiguous. Germline CDR1 and CDR2: SGHDT and YYEEEE. This CDR3 has 11 amino acids. Trimming removed 4 bases at V and 8 bases at J, with 8 bases between. The CDR3, as DNA: TGTGCCAGCAGCGTCCAGAGTACGCAGTATTTT. Translated, it gives CASSVQSTQYF. The full variable domain, completed using reference TRBV5-6 and TRBJ2-3, is DAGVTQSPTHLIKTRGQQVTLRCSPKSGHDTVSWYQQALGQGPQFIFQYYEEEERQRGNFPDRFSGHQFPNYSSELNVNALLLGDSALYLCASSVQSTQYFGPGTRLTVL.

A few counts support this clonotype. This chain joins TRBV11-2 and TRBJ2-1; tentative D call: TRBD1 (6 bases). Germline lookup yields CDR1 SGHAT and CDR2 FQNNGV. The CDR3 sequence is 15 residues long. Trimming removed 4 bases from V and 4 bases from J, with 14 bases in between. The CDR3: CASSSGTLTYNEQFF. CDR3 DNA: TGTGCCAGCAGCTCCGGGACACTAACTTACAATGAGCAGTTCTTC.

This clonotype was observed a handful of times. The chain combines TRBV19 with TRBJ2-7; maybe TRBD2 (5 bases). Trimming shortened V by 3 bases and J by 5 bases, and 11 bases separated the two germline ends. CDR3 length: 13 residues. The germline gives CDR1 LNHDA, CDR2 SQIVND (reference sequence). The CDR3 reads CASSIPPGNEQYF. The CDR3, as DNA: TGTGCCAGTAGTATTCCCCCGGGAAACGAGCAGTACTTC.

This clonotype showed up just a few times. The CDR3 DNA reads TGTGCCAGCAGGAGGGGGTTCTCTGGGGCCAACGTCCTGACTTTC. Protein: CASRRGFSGANVLTF. The V gene is TRBV2, the J gene TRBJ2-6; possibly TRBD1 for D (6 bases). V was cut by 6 bases and J by 0 bases, with 9 bases left in between. The CDR3 has 15 residues. The V gene's germline CDR1 is SNHLY and CDR2 FYNNEI.

This clonotype has only a few counts. V gene TRBV29-1 combines with J gene TRBJ1-1, with D tentatively TRBD1 (5 bases). The CDR3 is 15 residues long. V was trimmed by 4 bases and J by 3 bases, leaving 18 bases between them. Germline CDR1 is SQVTM and CDR2 is ANQGSEA. The CDR3 loop is CSVGGGVRRDTEAFF. The CDR3 bases are TGCAGCGTTGGGGGGGGGGTTAGGAGGGACACTGAAGCTTTCTTT.

The chain couples TRBV12-3 or TRBV12-4 to TRBJ2-7; TRBD1 matches at 7 bases. The CDR3 sequence is 16 residues long. J lost 0 bases, V lost 4 bases, and 9 bases had no gene match. CDR3 DNA sequence: TGTGCCAGCAGTTCCGACAGGACAGGAAGCTCCTACGAGCAGTACTTC. This encodes CASSSDRTGSSYEQYF.

Notes on this clonotype: An end of the junction does not agree with germline; a read error may underlie this. This chain uses TRBV5-1 with TRBJ1-1; D unresolved. Germline V lookup: CDR1 SGHRS, CDR2 YFSETQ. This CDR3 is 14 amino acids long. The CDR3 is CASGQELSNAEAFF. Here the CDR3 DNA reads TGCGCCAGCGGCCAAGAACTCTCGAACGCTGAAGCTTTCTTT.

The chain employs TRBV29-1 and TRBJ1-1; weak D call: TRBD1 (6 bases). Germline CDR1 and CDR2: SQVTM and ANQGSEA. There are 15 residues in the CDR3. V was cut by 4 bases and J by 5 bases, with 20 bases left in between. Here the CDR3 DNA reads TGCAGCGTTGTCTTAGTCAGGGGAGGACGAACTGAAGCTTTCTTT. Translating gives CSVVLVRGGRTEAFF.

The chain is built from TRBV6-2 or TRBV6-3 and TRBJ2-1; unclear D gene. The CDR3 runs 15 residues. Trimming removed 5 bases from V and 2 bases from J, with 13 bases in between. Germline CDR1 is MNHEY and CDR2 is SVGEGT. In DNA, the CDR3 is TGTGCCAGCAGTCACCGAGGCGGCCCCTACAATGAGCAGTTCTTC. Amino acid sequence: CASSHRGGPYNEQFF.

This clonotype has at least ten counts. The CDR3 DNA is TGCGCCAGCAGCTTGGTTGGGGGCCCTAGCGGGAAAGCAGATACGCAGTATTTT. Its translation is CASSLVGGPSGKADTQYF. This chain joins TRBV5-1 and TRBJ2-3; 9 bases fit TRBD2. The CDR3 is 18 amino acids. The ends lost 0 bases at V and 4 bases at J; junction bases unmatched: 12. Germline CDR1 and CDR2: SGHRS and YFSETQ.

This clonotype was seen a few times. The CDR3 protein is CASSVQASGRAGGTDTQYF. CDR3 in DNA: TGTGCCAGCAGCGTACAGGCTAGCGGGAGGGCCGGTGGCACAGATACGCAGTATTTT. V gene TRBV9 combines with J gene TRBJ2-3; 12 bases fit TRBD2. Germline trimming cut 1 base from V and 1 base from J; bases unmatched to any gene: 10. Germline V gene data show CDR1 as SGDLS and CDR2 as YYNGEE. The CDR3 is 19 amino acids.